This T cell receptor beta chain was sequenced during a study of blood T cell repertoires in COVID-19. Study background: Both acute and convalescent COVID-19 samples were obtained from the United States, Italy and Spain.

In this sample, this clone turned up once. The germline V gene encodes CDR1 KGHSH and CDR2 LQKENI. The CDR3 is made up of 16 amino acids. Trimming cost V 6 bases and J 5 bases; bases outside gene matches: 14. Per the study methods: Amplified reference gene primers provided the basis for estimating nucleated cell counts. Assay: immunoSEQ multiplex PCR; the TCRdb copy retains only in-frame clones and omits some. V and J calls and clone size are those listed in that table; D and trimming were worked out from the DNA. The repertoire holds about half a million clones, around 85% seen once, with roughly 3.1% in the top ten.

Sequenced: peripheral blood. This sequence was found in a human donor in a cohort sampled during active COVID-19. The chain has TRBV18 and TRBJ1-1; TRBD1 matches 8 bases. The CDR3 DNA is TGTGCCAGCTCCCTAGGACAGGGACAAGGGAGGACTGAAGCTTTCTTT. Translation gives CASSLGQGQGRTEAFF.